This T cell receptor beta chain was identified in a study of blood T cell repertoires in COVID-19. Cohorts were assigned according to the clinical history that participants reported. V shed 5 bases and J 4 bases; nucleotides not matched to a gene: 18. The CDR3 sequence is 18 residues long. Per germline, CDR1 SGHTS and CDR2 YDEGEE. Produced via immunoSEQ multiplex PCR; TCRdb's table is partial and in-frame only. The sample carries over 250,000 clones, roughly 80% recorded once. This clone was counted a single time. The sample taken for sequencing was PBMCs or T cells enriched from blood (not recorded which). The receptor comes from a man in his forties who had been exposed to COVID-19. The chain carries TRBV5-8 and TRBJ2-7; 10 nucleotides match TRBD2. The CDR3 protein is CASSPPGLAGDYGYEQYF. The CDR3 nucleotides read TGTGCCAGCAGTCCGCCGGGGCTAGCGGGAGATTATGGGTACGAGCAGTACTTC.